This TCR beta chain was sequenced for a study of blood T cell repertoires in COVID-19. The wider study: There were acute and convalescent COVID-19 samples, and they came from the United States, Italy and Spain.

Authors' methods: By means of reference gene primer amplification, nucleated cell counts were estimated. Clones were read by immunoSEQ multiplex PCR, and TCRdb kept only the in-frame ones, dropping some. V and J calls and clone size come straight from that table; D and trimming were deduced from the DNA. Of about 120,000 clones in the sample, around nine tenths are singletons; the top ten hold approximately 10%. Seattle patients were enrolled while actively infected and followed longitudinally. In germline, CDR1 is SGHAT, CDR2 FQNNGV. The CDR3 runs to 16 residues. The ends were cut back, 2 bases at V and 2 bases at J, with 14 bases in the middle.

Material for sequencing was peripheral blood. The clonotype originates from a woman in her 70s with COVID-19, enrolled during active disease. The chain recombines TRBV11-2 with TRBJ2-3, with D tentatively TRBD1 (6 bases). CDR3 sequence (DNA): TGTGCCAGCAGCTTAATTGGGGGACAAGACACAGATACGCAGTATTTT. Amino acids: CASSLIGGQDTDTQYF.